The 9 T cell receptor beta chains presented below share a single source sample, sequenced in a study of CXCR3-negative and CXCR3-positive naive CD8 T cells. Study-wide results and caveats: CXCR3-negative naive cells had less hydrophobic TRB CDR3s than did CXCR3-positive naive cells.

Antigens of these TCRs are unknown. The libraries of TRB cDNA were prepared using 5' RACE with UMI labels. TCRdb re-analyzed the 5' RACE reads; it lists each CDR3 protein once, without DNA. The sample features tens of thousands of distinct CDR3 sequences, with 0.6% to 0.7% in its top ten. Sequenced material: naive CXCR3+ CD8+ T cells from blood. The subset here: CD45RO-CCR7+CD27+CD95- naive CD8+ T cells expressing CXCR3 (TNR3+). The source is a human donor in good health. Some clones in this sample may be carry-over from other donors' samples.

This chain links TRBV11-2 with TRBJ2-1; TCRdb reports TRBD2, a call that lacks DNA to check it against. This CDR3 spans 13 amino acids. Germline V gene data show CDR1 as SGHAT and CDR2 as FQNNGV. The CDR3 protein is CASSGLAGVGQFF.

The V and J genes are TRBV4-3 and TRBJ2-1; the D gene TCRdb calls, TRBD1, cannot be checked with no DNA. Germline V gene lookup returns CDR1 LGHNA and CDR2 YSLEER. The CDR3 has 12 amino acids. The CDR3 loop is CASSRGQNEQFF.

V gene TRBV28 combines with J gene TRBJ2-1; TCRdb's D call of TRBD1 is untestable without DNA. Germline V lookup: CDR1 MDHEN, CDR2 SYDVKM. The CDR3 has 15 residues. CDR3 residues: CASSRGGGPYNEQFF. The entire variable domain, with the rest obtained from reference TRBV28 and TRBJ2-1, is as follows: DVKVTQSSRYLVKRTGEKVFLECVQDMDHENMFWYRQDPGLGLRLIYFSYDVKMKEKGDIPEGYSVSREKKERFSLILESASTNQTSMYLCASSRGGGPYNEQFFGPGTRLTVL.

The chain joins TRBV9 to TRBJ2-2; TCRdb lists TRBD1, though no DNA is available to test this call. In germline, CDR1 is SGDLS, CDR2 YYNGEE. The CDR3 consists of 14 residues. The CDR3 protein is CASNGGTNTGELFF.

V usage is TRBV12-5 and J usage is TRBJ1-2; the TCRdb D gene call, TRBD1, has no DNA to confirm it. The CDR3 is made up of 17 amino acids. The germline gives CDR1 LGHNT, CDR2 FRNRAP. The CDR3 here is CASGRDRGRQNQYGYTF.

This rearrangement joins TRBV7-9 to TRBJ2-1; without DNA, the TCRdb call of TRBD2 cannot be checked. The CDR3 runs to 12 residues. CDR1 and CDR2 from the germline V gene are SEHNR and FQNEAQ (reference sequence). The CDR3 protein is CASSLREDEQFF.

V and J are TRBV25-1 and TRBJ2-7; TCRdb returns TRBD1, unconfirmable since there is no DNA. CDR1 is MGHDK, CDR2 SYGVNS, per germline. This CDR3 spans 14 amino acids. This CDR3 reads CASSEGTGSYEQYF.

The chain recombines TRBV5-1 with TRBJ1-4; TCRdb selects TRBD1, and the lack of DNA leaves this call unchecked. The CDR3 spans 18 residues. Germline CDR1 and CDR2: SGHRS and YFSETQ. The CDR3 reads CASSLGPLDSYPSEKLFF.

This chain connects TRBV6-5 to TRBJ2-7; the TCRdb D gene call, TRBD1, has no DNA to confirm it. From germline, CDR1 is MNHEY and CDR2 SVGAGI. The CDR3 has 13 residues. CDR3 amino acids: CASSQQGVGEQYF.